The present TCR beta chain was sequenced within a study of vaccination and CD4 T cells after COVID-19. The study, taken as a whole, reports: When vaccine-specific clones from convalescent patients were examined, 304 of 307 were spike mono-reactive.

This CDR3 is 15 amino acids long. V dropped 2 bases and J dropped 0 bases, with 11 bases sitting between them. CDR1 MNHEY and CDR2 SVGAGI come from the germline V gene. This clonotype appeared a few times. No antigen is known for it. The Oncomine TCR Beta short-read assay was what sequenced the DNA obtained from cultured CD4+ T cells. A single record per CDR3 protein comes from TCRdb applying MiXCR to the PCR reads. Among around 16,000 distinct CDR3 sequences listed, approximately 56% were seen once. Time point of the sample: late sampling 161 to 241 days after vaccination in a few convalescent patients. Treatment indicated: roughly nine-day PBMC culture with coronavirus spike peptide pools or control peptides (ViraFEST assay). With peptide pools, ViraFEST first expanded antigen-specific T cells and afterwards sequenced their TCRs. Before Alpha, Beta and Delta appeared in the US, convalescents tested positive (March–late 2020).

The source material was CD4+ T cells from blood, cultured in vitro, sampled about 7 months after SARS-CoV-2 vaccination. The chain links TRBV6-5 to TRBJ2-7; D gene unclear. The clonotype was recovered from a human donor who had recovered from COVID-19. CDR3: CASSYPARHSYEQYF. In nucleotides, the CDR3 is TGTGCCAGCAGTTACCCGGCCCGACACTCCTACGAGCAGTACTTC.